One and the same sample provided the 23 T cell receptor beta chains below, sequenced in a study of vaccination effects on CD4 cells after COVID-19. Sequenced by immunoSEQ multiplex PCR; TCRdb stores in-frame clones only, minus some. The sample includes approximately 47,000 clones, more than 75% of them seen just once. What these receptors recognize is not known. Following an approximately 10-day culture, CD4+ T cells were purified. The sequencing here drew on CD4+ T cells from PBMCs cultured without peptide, taken before COVID-19 vaccination. The receptors derive from a human donor who had a prior SARS-CoV-2 infection.

The J gene is TRBJ1-3, the V gene TRBV10-3; possibly TRBD1 for D (5 bases). The CDR3 runs 13 residues. V lost 11 bases and J lost 0, with 11 bases in between. CDR1 ENHRY and CDR2 SYGVKD come from the germline V gene. CDR3 sequence reads: CASGKDSGNTIYF. CDR3 bases: TGTGCCTCAGGGAAGGACTCTGGAAACACCATATATTTT.

The rearrangement joins TRBV28 to TRBJ1-2; the match to TRBD1 covers 8 bases. CDR1 is MDHEN and CDR2 is SYDVKM in the germline V gene. The J segment lost 8 bases and the V segment lost 3 bases, leaving 11 bases of the junction unmatched. The CDR3 extends over 15 amino acids. CDR3 in DNA: TGTGCCAGCAGTTTTGGTGACAGGGGCTATGGAGGCTACACCTTC. Its protein product is CASSFGDRGYGGYTF.

The chain uses TRBV6-5 and TRBJ2-3; D ambiguous. V lost 6 bases to trimming and J lost 2 bases, with 3 bases between them. This CDR3 comprises 11 residues. CDR1 is MNHEY and CDR2 is SVGAGI in the germline V gene. The CDR3 DNA reads as TGTGCCAGCAGCAACACAGATACGCAGTATTTT. It encodes CASSNTDTQYF.

The V call is TRBV28, the J call TRBJ1-5; D is perhaps TRBD1 (5 bases). Trimming removed 6 bases from V and 7 bases from J, with 16 bases in between. The CDR3 length is 14 residues. Germline V CDR1 and CDR2: MDHEN, SYDVKM. This CDR3 reads CASREKGARQPQHF. The DNA of the CDR3 is TGTGCCAGCAGAGAAAAAGGGGCGCGACAGCCCCAGCATTTT. Complete variable domain (other parts from reference TRBV28 and TRBJ1-5): DVKVTQSSRYLVKRTGEKVFLECVQDMDHENMFWYRQDPGLGLRLIYFSYDVKMKEKGDIPEGYSVSREKKERFSLILESASTNQTSMYLCASREKGARQPQHFGDGTRLSIL.

Here the CDR3 DNA reads TGTGCCAGCAGCTTGGCCAGGGTGAACACTGAAGCTTTCTTT. It yields the protein CASSLARVNTEAFF. The chain carries TRBV5-8 and TRBJ1-1, with a possible D match to TRBD1 (5 bases). The CDR3 spans 14 residues. The germline V and J ends were trimmed by 0 bases and 0 bases, with 6 bases remaining between them. From germline, CDR1 is SGHTS and CDR2 YDEGEE.

The chain recombines TRBV5-1 with TRBJ1-2; a weak D match, TRBD1 (5 bases). Trimming removed 4 bases at V and 5 bases at J, with 12 bases between. This CDR3 is 13 amino acids long. Germline assignment: CDR1 SGHRS and CDR2 YFSETQ. The CDR3 coding sequence is TGCGCCAGCAGCCCGGTAGGGGAGTATGGCTACACCTTC. Protein: CASSPVGEYGYTF.

V gene TRBV19 combines with J gene TRBJ1-3, with 9 bases aligning to TRBD1. This CDR3 has 13 residues. V gave up 4 bases and J gave up 14 bases; unmatched junction bases: 9. Germline CDR1 is LNHDA and CDR2 is SQIVND (reference sequence). CDR3 bases: TGTGCCAGTAGTACACCGGGACAGGGAACACTATATTTT. Its protein product is CASSTPGQGTLYF.

J is TRBJ2-1 and V is TRBV7-8, with D hard to call. V lost 5 bases and J 15 bases, leaving 17 bases between the germline ends. Germline V gives CDR1 SGHVS, CDR2 FQNEAQ. This CDR3 is 12 amino acids long. In nucleotides, the CDR3 is TGTGCCAGCAGCCTATTGGGGATCTATCCGTTCTTC. It codes for CASSLLGIYPFF.

The table lists this clone with a few counts. V and J are TRBV15 and TRBJ1-3; D is ambiguous. V shed 4 bases and J shed 4 bases, with 11 bases lying between them. Germline CDR1 is LNHNV and CDR2 is YYDKDF (reference sequence). The CDR3 is 14 amino acids. CDR3 amino acids: CATSKKGLGNTIYF. In nucleotides, the CDR3 is TGTGCCACCAGCAAAAAAGGGCTCGGAAACACCATATATTTT.

This sequence joins TRBV7-9 and TRBJ1-2, with 11 bases aligning to TRBD1. The germline V gene has CDR1 SEHNR and CDR2 FQNEAQ (reference sequence). Trimming at V came to 4 bases and at J to 8 bases, leaving 3 bases not matched to a gene. The CDR3 is 13 residues long. The CDR3 reads CASSWTGGAGYTF. The CDR3 DNA reads TGTGCCAGCAGCTGGACAGGGGGCGCGGGCTACACCTTC.

This clone was recorded only once. The chain is built from TRBV5-1 and TRBJ2-5, with a tentative D call TRBD2 (6 bases). CDR1 SGHRS and CDR2 YFSETQ come from the germline V gene. CDR3 length: 14 amino acids. Trimming took 4 bases from V and 2 from J, leaving 12 bases between them. As DNA, the CDR3 is TGCGCCAGCAGCCGGGAGCCGGAACAAGAGACCCAGTACTTC. Its protein product is CASSREPEQETQYF.

The chain carries TRBV7-2 and TRBJ2-7, with TRBD2 matching over 7 bases. CDR1 and CDR2 (germline): SGHTA, FQGNSA. The CDR3 is 15 residues long. The ends lost 7 bases at V and 0 bases at J; junction bases unmatched: 9. The CDR3 nucleotides are TGTGCCAGCACCTATGGGGGGGGTGTCTCCTACGAGCAGTACTTC. Its translation is CASTYGGGVSYEQYF.

The rearrangement joins TRBV5-8 to TRBJ2-7; D is uncertain. Trimming pared 1 base from V and 3 bases from J, leaving 11 bases between. CDR1 is SGHTS and CDR2 is YDEGEE in the germline V gene. The CDR3 consists of 14 residues. CDR3 sequence: CASSLMGSDYEQYF. In DNA form, the CDR3 reads TGTGCCAGCAGCTTGATGGGGTCGGACTACGAGCAGTACTTC.

CDR3 in amino acids: CASGLVGGLAGDSNEQFF. The CDR3 DNA follows: TGTGCTAGTGGTTTGGTAGGAGGACTAGCGGGGGATAGTAATGAGCAGTTCTTC. The genes are TRBV12-5 and TRBJ2-1, with TRBD2 matching over 13 bases. The ends lost 0 bases at V and 7 bases at J; junction bases unmatched: 9. Per germline, CDR1 LGHNT and CDR2 FRNRAP. The CDR3 length is 18 residues.

The gene calls are TRBV27 and TRBJ1-2, with D possibly matching TRBD1 (6 bases). The CDR3 length is 16 residues. V was pared by 1 base and J by 7 bases, with 19 bases between. CDR1 MNHEY and CDR2 SMNVEV come from the germline V gene (reference sequence). CDR3 nucleotides: TGTGCCAGCAGTTTATTTTGGGGGGGCGCCTTCGGTGGCTACACCTTC. Its translation: CASSLFWGGAFGGYTF.

This clone was found once. This chain connects TRBV4-3 to TRBJ2-3, with 8 bases lining up with TRBD2. There are 16 residues in the CDR3. Germline lookup yields CDR1 LGHNA and CDR2 YSLEER. The V segment lost 1 base and the J segment 2 bases; nucleotides outside the gene matches: 5. The CDR3: CASSQGLAGITDTQYF. For the CDR3, the DNA is TGCGCCAGCAGCCAAGGGTTAGCGGGAATCACAGATACGCAGTATTTT.

This chain links TRBV6-5 with TRBJ2-5; D is unresolved. The CDR3 has 15 amino acids. V lost 2 bases and J lost 3, with 13 bases in between. Looked up from germline, CDR1 is MNHEY and CDR2 is SVGAGI. The CDR3 DNA sequence: TGTGCCAGCAGTTACAGGCCAGACTCAAAAGAGACCCAGTACTTC. It specifies CASSYRPDSKETQYF.

J is TRBJ1-1 and V is TRBV10-3; D ambiguous. V lost 8 bases to trimming and J lost 6 bases, with 16 bases between them. Germline-derived CDR1 and CDR2 are ENHRY and SYGVKD. The CDR3 spans 13 residues. The CDR3 region has the DNA TGTGCCATCGGAGGGAGCGGGCGCGCTGAAGCTTTCTTT. The encoded protein is CAIGGSGRAEAFF.

This rearrangement joins TRBV5-1 to TRBJ2-1, with 8 bases matching TRBD2. Germline-derived CDR1 and CDR2 are SGHRS and YFSETQ. V trimming: 0 bases; J trimming: 7 bases; junction bases outside the gene matches: 12. CDR3 length: 17 residues. The CDR3 DNA reads TGCGCCAGCAGCTTGGGCACAACGGGGGGGAGCTGGAATGAGCAGTTCTTC. The encoded protein is CASSLGTTGGSWNEQFF.

The chain is built from TRBV5-1 and TRBJ2-6; no definite D call. The V end was cut by 0 bases, the J end by 3 bases, with 7 bases between. This CDR3 spans 15 amino acids. CDR1 SGHRS and CDR2 YFSETQ come from the germline V gene. The CDR3 reads CASSLVSRGANVLTF. The CDR3 DNA reads TGCGCCAGCAGCTTGGTTAGTCGTGGGGCCAACGTCCTGACTTTC.

This chain connects TRBV4-2 to TRBJ2-3; 8 positions agree with TRBD2. The CDR3 is 14 residues long. V trimming: 1 base; J trimming: 6 bases; junction bases outside the gene matches: 3. Germline V gene data show CDR1 as LGHNA and CDR2 as YNFKEQ. The CDR3 bases are TGTGCCAGCAGCCAAGCCGGGAGGGGGGATACGCAGTATTTT. This codes for CASSQAGRGDTQYF.

By share, this clone ranks as large. The rearrangement uses TRBV13 and TRBJ2-7; D assignment may be TRBD1 or TRBD2 (5 bases each). The CDR3 has 10 residues. Germline values: CDR1 PRHDT, CDR2 FYEKMQ (reference sequence). The germline V and J ends were trimmed by 11 bases and 2 bases, with 7 bases remaining between them. The CDR3 loop reads CAPGPYEQYF. CDR3 sequence (DNA): TGTGCCCCGGGGCCCTACGAGCAGTACTTC.

This clone was seen only once. The chain uses TRBV5-1 and TRBJ1-1; 7 nucleotides agree with TRBD1. The CDR3 totals 14 residues. V trimming: 7 bases; J trimming: 1 base; junction bases outside the gene matches: 7. Germline V gene sequence: CDR1 SGHRS, CDR2 YFSETQ. CDR3 bases: TGCGCCAGCCGTACAGGGGACGAGAACACTGAAGCTTTCTTT. Translation: CASRTGDENTEAFF.